This T cell receptor (beta chain) was profiled in a study of T cells in localized non-small cell lung cancer. Study-wide results and caveats: Turning up in adjacent lung were a median approximately 57 of the top 100 tumor clones. Greater T cell density in blood accompanied longer overall survival.

The protocol was immunoSEQ multiplex PCR, while the TCRdb copy is restricted to in-frame clones and leaves out a portion. The sample carries roughly 50,000 clones, approximately 90% recorded once. With regard to this clone: Its antigen is unknown.

Germline V gene sequence: CDR1 MDHEN, CDR2 SYDVKM. This CDR3 has 14 residues. V was trimmed by 6 bases and J by 1 base, leaving 9 bases between them. Sample: peripheral blood, taken before any cancer treatment. The sequence came from a man between 40 and 70 years old with stage I lung adenocarcinoma. V and J are TRBV28 and TRBJ2-2; maybe TRBD1 (6 bases). CDR3 in amino acids: CASRPGQNTGELFF. The CDR3 coding sequence is TGTGCCAGCAGGCCGGGACAGAACACCGGGGAGCTGTTTTTT.